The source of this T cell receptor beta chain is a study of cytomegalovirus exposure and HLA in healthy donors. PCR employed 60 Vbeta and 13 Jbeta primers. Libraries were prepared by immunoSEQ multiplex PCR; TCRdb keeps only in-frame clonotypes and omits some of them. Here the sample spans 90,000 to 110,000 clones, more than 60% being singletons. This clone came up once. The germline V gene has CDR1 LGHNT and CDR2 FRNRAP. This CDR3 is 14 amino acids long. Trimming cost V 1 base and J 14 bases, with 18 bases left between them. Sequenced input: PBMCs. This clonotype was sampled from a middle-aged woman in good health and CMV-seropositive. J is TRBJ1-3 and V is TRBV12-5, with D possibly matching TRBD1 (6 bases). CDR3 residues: CASGLAGTPEGLYF. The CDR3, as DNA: TGTGCTAGTGGTTTGGCAGGGACACCCGAGGGGTTATATTTT. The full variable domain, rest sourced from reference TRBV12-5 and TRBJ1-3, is DARVTQTPRHKVTEMGQEVTMRCQPILGHNTVFWYRQTMMQGLELLAYFRNRAPLDDSGMPKDRFSAEMPDATLATLKIQPSEPRDSAVYFCASGLAGTPEGLYFGEGSWLTVV.